This T cell receptor beta chain originates from a study of blood T cell repertoires in COVID-19. Study context: The United States, Italy and Spain supplied acute and convalescent COVID-19 samples. Nucleic acid was either cDNA or gDNA, and it came from T cells, B-cell-depleted T cells, or PBMCs.

Per the study methods: It was from reference gene primer amplification that nucleated cell counts were estimated. Method: immunoSEQ multiplex PCR; TCRdb's copy keeps in-frame clones and lacks some. The V and J calls and clone size are taken from that table; D and trimming were inferred from the DNA. The sample has fewer than 300,000 clones, 80% to 85% seen once. Trimming left V 4 bases short and J 3 bases short, with 9 bases between. This CDR3 contains 13 residues. The gene calls are TRBV23-1 and TRBJ2-5; D call uncertain. TRBV23-1 is marked as an open reading frame, function uncertain. The TCR comes from a woman aged 55-69 years with active or convalescent COVID-19. The sequencing sample was made of peripheral blood. The CDR3 coding sequence is TGCGCCAGCAGTCCAACTCGTAAAGAGACCCAGTACTTC. It yields the protein CASSPTRKETQYF.